The rows below give T cell receptor beta chains drawn from one sample of a study of blood T cell repertoires in COVID-19. Sequencing was performed with immunoSEQ multiplex PCR; in TCRdb, only in-frame clones are kept and a portion is missing. The data show 70,000 to 95,000 clones, about 91% seen once. Sequences were obtained from peripheral blood. Receptor source: a woman aged 80 or older with acute or convalescent COVID-19. Both conserved end residues are part of each CDR3. A D gene is named only where the DNA matches it firmly. Some rows have no size entry. The others give once, few or many, or a class for an expanded clone.

V gene: TRBV27; clone size: few; J gene: TRBJ1-6; D gene: -; CDR3 protein: CASSLSSRSPLHF; CDR3 DNA: TGTGCCAGCAGTTTATCGAGCCGGTCACCCCTCCACTTT
V gene: TRBV5-1; clone size: -; J gene: TRBJ2-4; D gene: -; CDR3 protein: CASSPGGQNIQYF; CDR3 DNA: TGCGCCAGCAGCCCCGGAGGCCAAAACATTCAGTACTTC
V gene: TRBV9; clone size: -; J gene: TRBJ1-1; D gene: -; CDR3 protein: CASSPISGNTEAFF; CDR3 DNA: TGTGCCAGCAGCCCTATTAGTGGGAACACTGAAGCTTTCTTT
V gene: TRBV5-1; clone size: few; J gene: TRBJ2-7; D gene: TRBD2; CDR3 protein: CASSRGGGNDEQYF; CDR3 DNA: TGCGCCAGCAGCCGTGGCGGGGGTAACGACGAGCAGTACTTC
V gene: TRBV7-9; clone size: -; J gene: TRBJ2-7; D gene: TRBD2; CDR3 protein: CASSSRLARGYEQYF; CDR3 DNA: TGTGCCAGCAGCTCCCGACTAGCTCGGGGGTACGAGCAGTACTTC
V gene: TRBV25-1; clone size: -; J gene: TRBJ2-3; D gene: TRBD2; CDR3 protein: CASKSGGPSGDTQYF; CDR3 DNA: TGTGCCAGCAAATCGGGAGGGCCCTCTGGAGATACGCAGTATTTT
V gene: TRBV5-1; clone size: -; J gene: TRBJ1-4; D gene: -; CDR3 protein: CASSEGTPQRDEKLFF; CDR3 DNA: TGCGCCAGCAGCGAGGGGACTCCCCAGAGAGATGAAAAACTGTTTTTT
V gene: TRBV6-2/TRBV6-3; clone size: -; J gene: TRBJ1-6; D gene: -; CDR3 protein: CASSYSGLGGSPLHF; CDR3 DNA: TGTGCCAGCAGTTACTCGGGACTGGGGGGATCACCCCTCCACTTT
V gene: TRBV27; clone size: once; J gene: TRBJ2-7; D gene: TRBD2; CDR3 protein: CASRRAGGTYEQYF; CDR3 DNA: TGTGCCAGCAGACGGGCGGGGGGGACCTACGAGCAGTACTTC
V gene: TRBV27; clone size: -; J gene: TRBJ1-5; D gene: -; CDR3 protein: CASSLSKDSHQPQHF; CDR3 DNA: TGTGCCAGCAGTTTATCCAAGGACAGCCATCAGCCCCAGCATTTT